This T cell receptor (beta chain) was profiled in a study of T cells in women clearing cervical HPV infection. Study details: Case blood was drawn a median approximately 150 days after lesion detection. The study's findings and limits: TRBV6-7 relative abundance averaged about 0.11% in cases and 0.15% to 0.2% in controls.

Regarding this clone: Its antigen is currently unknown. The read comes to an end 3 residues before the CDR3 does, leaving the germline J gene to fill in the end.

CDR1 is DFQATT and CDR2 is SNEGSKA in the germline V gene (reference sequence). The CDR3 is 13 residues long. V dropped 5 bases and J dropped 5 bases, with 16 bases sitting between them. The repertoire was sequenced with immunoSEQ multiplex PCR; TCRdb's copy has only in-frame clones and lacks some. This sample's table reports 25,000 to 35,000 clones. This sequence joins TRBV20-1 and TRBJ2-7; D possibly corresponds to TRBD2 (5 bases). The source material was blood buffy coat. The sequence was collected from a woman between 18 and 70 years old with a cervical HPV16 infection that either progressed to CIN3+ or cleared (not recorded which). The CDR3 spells CSAPRTDGDEQYF. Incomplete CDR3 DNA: TGCAGTGCTCCACGGACGGACGGGGACGAG.